Described below is a single TCR beta chain sequence and its context. These data belong to a study of blood T cell repertoires in COVID-19. Study summary: Collection of acute and convalescent COVID-19 samples took place in the United States, Italy and Spain.

Original processing methods: Researchers report that nucleated cell counts were estimated from reference gene primer amplification. Clones were read by immunoSEQ multiplex PCR, and TCRdb kept only the in-frame ones, dropping some. Clonal size and the V and J genes are those of that table, whereas D and trimming came from the DNA. The table lists approximately 60,000 clones, roughly 82% of them singletons. This sequence was found in a human donor in a cohort sampled during active COVID-19. Source material: peripheral blood.

The CDR3 sequence: CASSSGGNTEAFF. For the CDR3, the DNA is TGTGCCAGCAGTTCCGGGGGGAACACTGAAGCTTTCTTT. This chain links TRBV7-3 with TRBJ1-1, with D possibly matching TRBD1 (5 bases). Deletions cut 6 bases from V and 1 base from J, with 9 bases between. Per the germline V gene, CDR1 is SGHTA and CDR2 is FQGTGA. The CDR3 runs 13 residues. Full variable domain (missing parts from reference TRBV7-3 and TRBJ1-1): GAGVSQTPSNKVTEKGKYVELRCDPISGHTALYWYRQSLGQGPEFLIYFQGTGAADDSGLPNDRFFAVRPEGSVSTLKIQRTERGDSAVYLCASSSGGNTEAFFGQGTRLTVV.